This TCR beta chain was captured by sequencing in a study of spatial heterogeneity in lung cancer. Study as a whole: There was a strong correlation between the counts of TCR transcripts measured in tumor regions and a T cell transcriptional module score that was calculated from matched bulk RNA-seq. Study results and caveats: Intratumoral expanded alpha and beta TCR counts were found to track tumor mutation counts. Nonsynonymous mutations, ubiquitous and regional, were tracked respectively by counts of ubiquitous and regional expanded TCRs.

Specified time point: sample taken at primary tumor resection. Whole RNA, which was extracted from tumor, nontumor lung tissue or frozen PBMC, was sequenced without any cell sorting. There are 13 residues in the CDR3. Trimming took off 6 bases at V and 7 bases at J, with 16 bases between the two ends. CDR1 ENHRY and CDR2 SYGVKD come from the germline V gene. TCRdb independently ran MiXCR on the 5' RACE reads; one entry per CDR3 protein. The table records 7,000 to 10,000 distinct CDR3 sequences, about 2.7% of them present only once. This clonotype has at least ten counts. What it binds is unknown. The sample here was lung tumor tissue, taken at surgery. The chain has TRBV10-3 and TRBJ2-7, with D perhaps TRBD1 or TRBD2 (5 bases each). The source is a male donor with early-stage non-small cell lung cancer. CDR3 DNA: TGTGCCATCAGGGGACCGGGCAAGGGGGAGCAGTACTTC. It translates to CAIRGPGKGEQYF.